This T cell receptor (beta chain) stems from a study of blood T cell repertoires in COVID-19. Study-wide context: The study drew acute and convalescent COVID-19 samples from the United States, Italy and Spain. T cells, B-cell-depleted T cells, or PBMCs provided the cDNA or gDNA that served as material.

Per the study methods: The authors estimated nucleated cell counts from reference gene primer amplification. The assay was immunoSEQ multiplex PCR, and TCRdb's table has in-frame clones only and misses some. That table furnishes V, J and clone size, whereas the DNA furnished D and trimming. Of a few hundred thousand clones in the sample, approximately 90% were seen once. Remarks on this clone: Relative to the germline gene, one junction end is altered; a read error may explain this.

This TCR derives from a man between 60 and 75 years old who had recovered from COVID-19. Specimen: peripheral blood.

CDR3 in amino acids: CASREGQGHQPQHF. In nucleotides, the CDR3 is TGTGCCAGCAGGGAAGGACAGGGACATCAGCCCCAGCATTTT. The chain links TRBV2 to TRBJ1-5, with 8 nucleotides matching TRBD1. Looked up from germline, CDR1 is SNHLY and CDR2 is FYNNEI. This CDR3 has 14 amino acids.